The 15 T cell receptor beta chains presented below share a single source sample, sequenced in a study of T-cell memory formation after mild COVID-19. TCRdb re-derived calls from the 5' RACE reads in MiXCR, one entry per CDR3 protein. The sample includes 70,000 to 95,000 distinct CDR3 sequences, 10% to 15% seen only once; the top ten take around two fifths. Sequenced material: PBMCs or a T cell subset sorted from them (not recorded which). The receptors come from a man aged 18 to 29 who had mild COVID-19 (a few samples of this study predate the infection). Cell type and time point are not known.

This clonotype has just a few counts. V usage is TRBV12-3 or TRBV12-4 and J usage is TRBJ2-1; D might be TRBD1 (7 bases). Trimming removed 8 bases from V and 4 bases from J, with 12 bases in between. The CDR3 consists of 13 residues. CDR3 nucleotide sequence: TGTGCCAGCCGGCAGGGGGGTTACAATGAGCAGTTCTTC. Amino acid sequence: CASRQGGYNEQFF.

This clonotype was recorded many times. V is TRBV7-8 and J is TRBJ2-1; D unclear. The germline V gene encodes CDR1 SGHVS and CDR2 FQNEAQ. The V and J ends lost 5 bases and 5 bases respectively, with 13 bases between them. CDR3 length equals 14 residues. CDR3 sequence (DNA): TGTGCCAGCAGCCCGTATGTGAGCAACAATGAGCAGTTCTTC. This translates into CASSPYVSNNEQFF. The complete variable domain, with remaining parts taken from reference TRBV7-8 and TRBJ2-1, reads GAGVSQSPRYKVAKRGQDVALRCDPISGHVSLFWYQQALGQGPEFLTYFQNEAQLDKSGLPSDRFFAERPEGSVSTLKIQRTQQEDSAVYLCASSPYVSNNEQFFGPGTRLTVL.

The chain combines TRBV24-1 with TRBJ2-6; D uncertain. Trimming took 5 bases from V and 2 from J, leaving 0 bases between them. This CDR3 is 12 amino acids long. Germline V gene lookup returns CDR1 KGHDR and CDR2 SFDVKD. The CDR3 sequence: CATSAGANVLTF. CDR3 bases: TGTGCCACCAGTGCTGGGGCCAACGTCCTGACTTTC.

This clonotype was observed a handful of times. V and J are TRBV4-3 and TRBJ2-5; no reliable D call. Germline lookup yields CDR1 LGHNA and CDR2 YSLEER. CDR3 size: 15 residues. Between the trimmed V and J ends, which lost 0 bases and 7 bases, there was a span of 15 bases. CDR3 in DNA: TGCGCCAGCAGCCAAGATTTTCTGGACGGTGGGACCCAGTACTTC. Encoded protein: CASSQDFLDGGTQYF.

This clonotype was observed a few times. V and J are TRBV4-3 and TRBJ1-2; the D is unclear. The V end lost 2 bases, the J end lost 4 bases, and 17 bases lay between the germline ends. In germline, CDR1 is LGHNA, CDR2 YSLEER. This CDR3 comprises 16 residues. Here the CDR3 DNA reads TGCGCCAGCAGCCAACTCATGATCCGACGGGGCTATGGCTACACCTTC. Protein product: CASSQLMIRRGYGYTF.

This chain joins TRBV4-2 and TRBJ2-5; D call uncertain. The V gene lost 0 bases and the J gene lost 2 bases, with 10 bases spanning the gap. CDR3 length: 15 residues. Germline CDR1 and CDR2: LGHNA and YNFKEQ. DNA for the CDR3: TGTGCCAGCAGCCAAGAAATAGGAATGCAAGAGACCCAGTACTTC. This encodes CASSQEIGMQETQYF.

J is TRBJ2-7 and V is TRBV13; either TRBD1 or TRBD2 may supply D (6 bases each). The length of the CDR3 is 15 residues. CDR1 PRHDT and CDR2 FYEKMQ come from the germline V gene (reference sequence). The CDR3 is CASSFLGGNPYEQCV. CDR3 sequence (DNA): TGTGCCAGCAGCTTTCTAGGGGGGAACCCCTACGAGCAGTGCGTC.

This clonotype turned up a few times. This chain uses TRBV6-6 with TRBJ1-5; D is perhaps TRBD1 (5 bases). V was trimmed by 7 bases and J by 2 bases, leaving 12 bases between them. Germline assignment: CDR1 MNHNY and CDR2 SVGAGI (reference sequence). The CDR3 totals 14 residues. The CDR3 DNA follows: TGTGCCAGCATCCTAGACAGTGGCAATCAGCCCCAGCATTTT. Amino acid sequence: CASILDSGNQPQHF.

The gene calls are TRBV27 and TRBJ2-7; the D gene is possibly TRBD1 (5 bases). Trimming cost V 3 bases and J 2 bases, with 11 bases left between them. The germline V gene encodes CDR1 MNHEY and CDR2 SMNVEV (reference sequence). The CDR3 runs 14 residues. CDR3 DNA: TGTGCCAGCAGTTTCTTGGACAAAACCTACGAGCAGTACTTC. Translated, it gives CASSFLDKTYEQYF.

The chain couples TRBV20-1 to TRBJ2-2; D is unresolved. The CDR3 extends over 13 amino acids. Looked up from germline, CDR1 is DFQATT and CDR2 is SNEGSKA (reference sequence). V was shortened by 5 bases and J by 3 bases, with 10 bases between the two germline ends. The CDR3 loop reads CSAASQDTGELFF. CDR3 DNA: TGCAGTGCTGCGTCTCAAGACACCGGGGAGCTGTTTTTT.

This sequence joins TRBV20-1 and TRBJ2-1, with 8 nucleotides matching TRBD2. The CDR3 extends over 14 amino acids. The V gene end was trimmed by 2 bases and the J gene end by 2 bases; junction bases not matched to a gene: 2. The germline CDR1 and CDR2 sequences are DFQATT and SNEGSKA (reference sequence). As DNA, the CDR3 is TGCAGTGCTAGAACTAGCGGCCCCTACAATGAGCAGTTCTTC. Residues: CSARTSGPYNEQFF.

The sample holds a few counts of this clonotype. The rearrangement joins TRBV7-9 to TRBJ1-1, with TRBD1 matching 11 bases. The V segment lost 5 bases and the J segment 4 bases; nucleotides outside the gene matches: 6. The V gene's germline CDR1 is SEHNR and CDR2 FQNEAQ (reference sequence). The CDR3 sequence is 15 residues long. As DNA, the CDR3 is TGTGCCAGCAGCATACCCGGGACAGGGGGCACTGAAGCTTTCTTT. It yields the protein CASSIPGTGGTEAFF.

This chain connects TRBV9 to TRBJ2-5; 7 bases agree with TRBD2. The CDR3 covers 14 residues. With V trimmed by 3 bases and J by 5 bases, 7 bases remained unmatched. The V gene's germline CDR1 is SGDLS and CDR2 YYNGEE. As DNA, the CDR3 is TGTGCCAGCAGCGGAGCGGGGCTGGGCGAGACCCAGTACTTC. Residues: CASSGAGLGETQYF.

This clonotype was detected only a few times. CDR3 DNA sequence: TGTGCCAGCAGCCTTGGGGAACAGGGAGGTGAAAAACTGTTTTTT. Its protein is CASSLGEQGGEKLFF. This sequence joins TRBV7-9 and TRBJ1-4; D may be TRBD1 (6 bases). The V end was cut by 5 bases, the J end by 7 bases, with 17 bases between. This CDR3 has 15 residues. CDR1 SEHNR and CDR2 FQNEAQ come from the germline V gene (reference sequence).

This clonotype came up a few times. V usage is TRBV4-3 and J usage is TRBJ2-5; no reliable D call. Germline lookup yields CDR1 LGHNA and CDR2 YSLEER. The CDR3 is 14 residues long. Between the trimmed V and J ends, which lost 0 bases and 5 bases, there was a span of 10 bases. CDR3 sequence (DNA): TGCGCCAGCAGCCAAGAGGTGGGTGGGGAGACCCAGTACTTC. Amino acids: CASSQEVGGETQYF.